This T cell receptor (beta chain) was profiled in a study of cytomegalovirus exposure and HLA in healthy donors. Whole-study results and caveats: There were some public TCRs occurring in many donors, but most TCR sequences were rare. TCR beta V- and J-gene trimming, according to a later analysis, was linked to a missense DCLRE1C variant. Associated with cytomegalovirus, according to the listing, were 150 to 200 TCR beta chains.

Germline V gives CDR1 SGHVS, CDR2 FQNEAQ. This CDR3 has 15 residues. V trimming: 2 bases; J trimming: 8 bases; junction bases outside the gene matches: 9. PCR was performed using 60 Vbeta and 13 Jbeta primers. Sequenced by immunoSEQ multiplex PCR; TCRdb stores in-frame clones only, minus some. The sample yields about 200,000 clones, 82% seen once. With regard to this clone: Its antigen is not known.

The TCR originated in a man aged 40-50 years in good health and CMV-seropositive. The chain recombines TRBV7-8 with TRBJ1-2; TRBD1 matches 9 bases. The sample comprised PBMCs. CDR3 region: CASSLTPQGAAGYTF. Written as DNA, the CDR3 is TGTGCCAGCAGCTTAACCCCACAGGGGGCGGCAGGCTACACCTTC.